The sequence of this T cell receptor (beta chain) was determined in a study of identical twins. TCRdb reprocessed the 5' RACE reads with MiXCR, giving one entry per CDR3 protein. The sample carries 700,000 or so distinct CDR3 sequences, roughly 20% recorded once. The CDR3 spans 12 residues. Germline V gene lookup returns CDR1 MNHEY and CDR2 SVGAGI. V was trimmed by 6 bases and J by 7 bases, leaving 12 bases between them. This clonotype was counted a few times. The same sample was also studied in work on T cells expressing NK-cell markers. That paper adds: The contribution of dominant NKG2C+ clonotypes to CD8+ T cells in roughly 6 donors was roughly 1.0-7.0%.

The receptor was derived from a woman younger than 35 in good health. The V and J genes are TRBV6-5 and TRBJ1-2, with D unresolved. The sequenced material came from PBMCs. The CDR3 loop reads CASRKISGGYTF. The CDR3 DNA follows: TGTGCCAGCAGGAAAATCTCAGGTGGCTACACCTTC.